This T cell receptor (beta chain) was observed in a study of spatial heterogeneity in lung cancer. Overall study: Approximately 70 TRACERx patients with early, untreated non-small cell lung cancer donated samples. Sequencing of follow-up PBMC samples took place when they were available, at a median of around two years after resection.

Germline loops: CDR1 MNHNS, CDR2 SASEGT. Germline trimming cut 6 bases from V and 5 bases from J; bases unmatched to any gene: 5. The CDR3 contains 13 residues. All TCR cDNA molecules were individually tagged with a unique molecular identifier. TCRdb itself ran the 5' RACE reads through MiXCR, one entry per CDR3 protein. The profile shows some 120,000 distinct CDR3 sequences, 12% of them singletons. Time point indicated: blood at routine non-recurrence follow-up after resection. Sequencing of whole RNA from tumor, nontumor lung or frozen PBMC involved no sorting. The sequence derives from a male donor with early-stage non-small cell lung cancer. The rearrangement joins TRBV6-1 to TRBJ1-1; 8 positions match TRBD1. Sequencing used PBMCs, obtained at follow-up. The CDR3 loop reads CASSTTGGTEAFF. The DNA for the CDR3 is TGTGCCAGCAGCACAACAGGGGGTACTGAAGCTTTCTTT.